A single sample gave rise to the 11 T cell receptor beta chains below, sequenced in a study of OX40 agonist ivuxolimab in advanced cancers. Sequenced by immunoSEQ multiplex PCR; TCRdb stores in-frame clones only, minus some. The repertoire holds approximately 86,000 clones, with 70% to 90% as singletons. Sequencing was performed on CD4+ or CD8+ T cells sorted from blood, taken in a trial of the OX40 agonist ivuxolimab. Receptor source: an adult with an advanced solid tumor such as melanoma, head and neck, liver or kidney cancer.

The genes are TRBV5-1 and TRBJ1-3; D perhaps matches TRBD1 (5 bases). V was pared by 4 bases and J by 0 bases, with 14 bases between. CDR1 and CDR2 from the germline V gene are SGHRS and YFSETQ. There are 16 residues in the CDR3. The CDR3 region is CASSRGVGGSGNTIYF. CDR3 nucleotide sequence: TGCGCCAGCAGCCGAGGGGTCGGCGGCTCTGGAAACACCATATATTTT.

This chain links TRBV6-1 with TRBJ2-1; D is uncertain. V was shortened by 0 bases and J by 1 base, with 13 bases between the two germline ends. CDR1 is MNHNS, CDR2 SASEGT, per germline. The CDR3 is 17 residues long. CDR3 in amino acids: CASSEARGTGSYNEQFF. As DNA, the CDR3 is TGTGCCAGCAGTGAAGCGCGTGGCACTGGATCCTACAATGAGCAGTTCTTC.

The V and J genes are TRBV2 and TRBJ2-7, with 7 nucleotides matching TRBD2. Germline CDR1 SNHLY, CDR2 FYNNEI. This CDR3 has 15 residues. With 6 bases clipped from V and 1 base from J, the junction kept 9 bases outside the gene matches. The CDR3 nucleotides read TGTGCCAGCAGGACTAGCTCAATAGGTTCCTACGAGCAGTACTTC. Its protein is CASRTSSIGSYEQYF. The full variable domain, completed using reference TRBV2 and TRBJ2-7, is EPEVTQTPSHQVTQMGQEVILRCVPISNHLYFYWYRQILGQKVEFLVSFYNNEISEKSEIFDDQFSVERPDGSNFTLKIRSTKLEDSAMYFCASRTSSIGSYEQYFGPGTRLTVT.

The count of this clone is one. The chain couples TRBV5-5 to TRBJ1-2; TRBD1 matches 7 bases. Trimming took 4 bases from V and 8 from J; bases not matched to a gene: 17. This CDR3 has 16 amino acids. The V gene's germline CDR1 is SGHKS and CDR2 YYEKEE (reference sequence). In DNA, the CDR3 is TGTGCCAGCAGCCAAACAGGGGCCGGGGCCCTATTCGGCTACACCTTC. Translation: CASSQTGAGALFGYTF.

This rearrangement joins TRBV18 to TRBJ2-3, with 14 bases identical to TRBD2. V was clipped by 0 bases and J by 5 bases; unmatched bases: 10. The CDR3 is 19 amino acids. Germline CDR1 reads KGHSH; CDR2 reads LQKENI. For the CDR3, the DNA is TGTGCCAGCTCACCACCGATCCGGACTAGCGGGAGGAGAATAGATACGCAGTATTTT. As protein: CASSPPIRTSGRRIDTQYF.

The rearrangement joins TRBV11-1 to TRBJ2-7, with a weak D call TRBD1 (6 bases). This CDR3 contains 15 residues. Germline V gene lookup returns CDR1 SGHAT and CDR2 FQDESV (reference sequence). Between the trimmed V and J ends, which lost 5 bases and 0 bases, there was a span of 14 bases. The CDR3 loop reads CASSKVRTASYEQYF. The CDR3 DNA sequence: TGTGCCAGCAGCAAGGTCCGGACAGCCTCCTACGAGCAGTACTTC.

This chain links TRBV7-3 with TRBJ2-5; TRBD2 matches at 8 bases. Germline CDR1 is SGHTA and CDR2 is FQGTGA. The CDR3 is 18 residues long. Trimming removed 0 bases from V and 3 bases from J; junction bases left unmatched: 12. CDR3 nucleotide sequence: TGTGCCAGCAGCTTAACGAGATGGCCTAGCGGGTCCGAAGAGACCCAGTACTTC. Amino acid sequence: CASSLTRWPSGSEETQYF.

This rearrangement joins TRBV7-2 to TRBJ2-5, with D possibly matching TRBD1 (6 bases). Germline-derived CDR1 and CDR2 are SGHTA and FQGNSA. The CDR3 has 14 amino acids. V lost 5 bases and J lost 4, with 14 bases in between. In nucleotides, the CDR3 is TGTGCCAGCAGCCAACCCCAGGGGAGAGAGACCCAGTACTTC. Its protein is CASSQPQGRETQYF.

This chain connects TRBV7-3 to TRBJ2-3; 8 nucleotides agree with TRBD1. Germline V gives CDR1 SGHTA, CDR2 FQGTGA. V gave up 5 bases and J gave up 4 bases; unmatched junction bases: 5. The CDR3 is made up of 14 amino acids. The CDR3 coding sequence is TGTGCCAGCAGCCAGGGGGCCAATTCAGATACGCAGTATTTT. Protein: CASSQGANSDTQYF.

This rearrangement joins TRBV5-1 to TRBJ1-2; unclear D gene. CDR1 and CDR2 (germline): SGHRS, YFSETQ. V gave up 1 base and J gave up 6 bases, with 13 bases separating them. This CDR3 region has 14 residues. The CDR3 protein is CASSLTDGSHGYTF. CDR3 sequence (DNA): TGCGCCAGCAGCTTGACGGACGGATCTCATGGCTACACCTTC.

The CDR3 DNA reads as TGCAGTGTGGAGACCCAGTACTTC. This translates into CSVETQYF. The rearrangement uses TRBV20-1 and TRBJ2-5; D uncertain. The length of the CDR3 is 8 residues. Germline V gene data show CDR1 as DFQATT and CDR2 as SNEGSKA (reference sequence). V was shortened by 7 bases and J by 5 bases, with 2 bases between the two germline ends.